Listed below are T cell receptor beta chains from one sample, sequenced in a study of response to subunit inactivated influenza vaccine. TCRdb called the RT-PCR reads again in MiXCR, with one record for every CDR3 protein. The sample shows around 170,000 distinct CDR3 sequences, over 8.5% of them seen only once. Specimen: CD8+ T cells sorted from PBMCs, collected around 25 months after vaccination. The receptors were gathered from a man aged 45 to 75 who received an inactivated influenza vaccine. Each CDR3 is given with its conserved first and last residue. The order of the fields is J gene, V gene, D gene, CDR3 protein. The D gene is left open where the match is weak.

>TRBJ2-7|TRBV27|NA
CASSLFRADHEQYF
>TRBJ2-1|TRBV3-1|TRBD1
CASSQWDRGNNEQFF
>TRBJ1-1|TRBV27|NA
CASSPELGGRTEAFF
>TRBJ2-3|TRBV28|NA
CASSTGVGAASPRSDTQYF
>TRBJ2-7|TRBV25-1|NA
CASSSLYYEQYF
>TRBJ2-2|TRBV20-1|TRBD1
CSAQGVSTGDTGELFF
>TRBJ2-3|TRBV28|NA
CASSEQTDTQYF
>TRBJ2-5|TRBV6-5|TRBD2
CASSYSLAGVPSETQYF
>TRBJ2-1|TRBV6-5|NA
CASSYAGQSYNEQFF
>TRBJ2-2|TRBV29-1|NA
CSVLDIGELFF
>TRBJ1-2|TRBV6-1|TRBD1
CASSAEDPGQGLYGYTF
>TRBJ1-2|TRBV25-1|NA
CASSAPGLGNSSYTF
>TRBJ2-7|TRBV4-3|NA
CASSQESTPGARYEQYF
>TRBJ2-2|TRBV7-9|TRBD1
CASSGQGAAGELFF
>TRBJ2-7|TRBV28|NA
CASSYLRQSYEQYF
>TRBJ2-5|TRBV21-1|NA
CASLGMSEETQYF